These T cell receptor beta chains were read from a single sample in a study of cytomegalovirus exposure and HLA in healthy donors. Libraries were prepared by immunoSEQ multiplex PCR; TCRdb keeps only in-frame clonotypes and omits some of them. The data contain 140,000 to 150,000 clones, approximately 72% of them singletons. Source material: PBMCs. Source of these receptors: a woman aged 55-69 years in good health and CMV-seronegative. The conserved cysteine and the conserved F or W are not part of the CDR3 here.

V	J	CDR3
TRBV7-2	TRBJ2-3	ASSRGLVQFSTDTQY
TRBV28	TRBJ2-2	ASSEAGGRITGELF
TRBV2	.	ASSEPGGHSYEQY
TRBV9	TRBJ2-5	ASSVGLAGGETQY
TRBV6-1	.	ASSAYRGGRYEQY
TRBV10-1	TRBJ2-3	ASSVPTGGSTDTQY
TRBV7-9	TRBJ1-4	SSSLGSRDRGEKLF
TRBV14	TRBJ2-7	ASSPSRGGGFEQY
TRBV6-1	TRBJ1-1	ASNRDRSSEAF
TRBV5-6	TRBJ1-1	ASSSLTGGILNTEAF
TRBV5-1	TRBJ2-7	ASSLLASGNGEQY
TRBV27	TRBJ2-5	ASSFRLAGETQY
TRBV19	TRBJ2-2	ASSIFGGGSNTGELF
TRBV6-1	TRBJ2-3	ASSALAGSTDTQY
TRBV27	TRBJ1-2	ASRYRGLGGYT
TRBV7-9	TRBJ2-6	SSSDSLSGANVLT
TRBV7-2	TRBJ2-4	ASSSGENIQY
TRBV28	TRBJ1-2	ATNGVVYGYT
TRBV2	TRBJ2-1	ASAEFGEQF
TRBV5-4	TRBJ1-1	ASSLPGAGGRNTEAF
TRBV7-9	TRBJ2-7	ASSKTGREQY
TRBV7-2	TRBJ2-1	ASSPEGQGGYNEQF
TRBV7-8	TRBJ1-5	ASSSPRGGLPNQPQH
TRBV28	TRBJ2-7	ASSLSGAVSYEQY
TRBV5-1	TRBJ2-2	ASSLAVLAGYTGELF
TRBV7-3	.	ASSSSGLLYEQY
TRBV9	TRBJ2-3	ASSVESLAGGRVDTQY
TRBV7-2	TRBJ1-1	ASSPGGVLNTEAF
TRBV2	TRBJ1-2	ASSRPGGYGYT
TRBV25-1	TRBJ2-3	ASRKAGGTDTQY